The TCR beta chain described here comes from a study of early T cells in non-severe SARS-CoV-2 infection. Study summary: The chains were unpaired, and the sequenced material was bulk RNA from unsorted whole blood.

V gave up 3 bases and J gave up 0 bases, with 14 bases separating them. The CDR3 runs to 16 residues. Germline V gene sequence: CDR1 MDHEN, CDR2 SYDVKM. Individually, cDNA molecules had unique molecular identifiers attached to them. TCRdb reanalysed the 5' RACE reads using MiXCR and keeps one entry per CDR3 protein. In the table there are tens of thousands of distinct CDR3 sequences, 12% of which are singletons. The V gene is TRBV28, the J gene TRBJ1-1; D unclear. This receptor was obtained from an adult who was a healthcare worker with PCR-confirmed SARS-CoV-2 infection or an uninfected control (not recorded which). The sequencing input was whole blood. The CDR3 nucleotides read TGTGCCAGCAGTTTTTCCAGTAATGAGCTGAACACTGAAGCTTTCTTT. Amino acids: CASSFSSNELNTEAFF. The entire variable domain, with the rest obtained from reference TRBV28 and TRBJ1-1, is as follows: DVKVTQSSRYLVKRTGEKVFLECVQDMDHENMFWYRQDPGLGLRLIYFSYDVKMKEKGDIPEGYSVSREKKERFSLILESASTNQTSMYLCASSFSSNELNTEAFFGQGTRLTVV.